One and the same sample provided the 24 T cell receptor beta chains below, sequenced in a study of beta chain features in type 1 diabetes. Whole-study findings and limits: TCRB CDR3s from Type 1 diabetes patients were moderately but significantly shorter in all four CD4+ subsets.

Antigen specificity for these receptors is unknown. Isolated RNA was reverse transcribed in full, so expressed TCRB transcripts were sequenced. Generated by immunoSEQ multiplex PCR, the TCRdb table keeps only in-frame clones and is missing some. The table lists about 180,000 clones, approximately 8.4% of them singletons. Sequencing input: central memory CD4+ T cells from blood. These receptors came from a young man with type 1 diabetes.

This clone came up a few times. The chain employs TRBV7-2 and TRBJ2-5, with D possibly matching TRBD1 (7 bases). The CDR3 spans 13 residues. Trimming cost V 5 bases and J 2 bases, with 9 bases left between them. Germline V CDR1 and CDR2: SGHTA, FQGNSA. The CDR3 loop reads CASSAGGQETQYF. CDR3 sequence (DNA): TGTGCCAGCAGCGCAGGGGGGCAAGAGACCCAGTACTTC.

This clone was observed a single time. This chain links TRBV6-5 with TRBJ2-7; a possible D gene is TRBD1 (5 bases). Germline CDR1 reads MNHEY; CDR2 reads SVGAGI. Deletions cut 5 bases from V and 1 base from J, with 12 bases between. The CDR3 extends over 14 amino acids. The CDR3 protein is CASSVNRRSYEQYF. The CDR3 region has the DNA TGTGCCAGCAGTGTGAACAGGCGTTCCTACGAGCAGTACTTC.

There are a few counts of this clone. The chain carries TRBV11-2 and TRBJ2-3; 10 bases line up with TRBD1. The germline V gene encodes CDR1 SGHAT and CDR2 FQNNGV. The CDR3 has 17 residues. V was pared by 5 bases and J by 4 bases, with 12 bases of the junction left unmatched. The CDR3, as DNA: TGTGCCAGCAGCCCGAGCGGGACAGGGGCCCGTCCAGATACGCAGTATTTT. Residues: CASSPSGTGARPDTQYF.

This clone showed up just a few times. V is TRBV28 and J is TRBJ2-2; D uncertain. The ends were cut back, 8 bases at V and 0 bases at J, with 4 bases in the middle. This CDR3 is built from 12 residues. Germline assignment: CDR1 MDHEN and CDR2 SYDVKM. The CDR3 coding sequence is TGTGCCAGCGCGACGAACACCGGGGAGCTGTTTTTT. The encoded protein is CASATNTGELFF.

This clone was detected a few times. CDR3: CASSLFGRPNTEAFF. CDR3 in DNA: TGTGCCAGCAGTTTGTTTGGGCGACCCAACACTGAAGCTTTCTTT. The chain carries TRBV27 and TRBJ1-1; D is unclear. The V end was cut by 3 bases, the J end by 2 bases, with 13 bases between. CDR1 MNHEY and CDR2 SMNVEV come from the germline V gene (reference sequence). There are 15 residues in the CDR3.

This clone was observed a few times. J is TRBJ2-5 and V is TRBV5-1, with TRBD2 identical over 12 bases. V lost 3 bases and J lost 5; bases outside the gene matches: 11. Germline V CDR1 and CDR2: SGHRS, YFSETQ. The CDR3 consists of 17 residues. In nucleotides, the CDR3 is TGCGCCAGCAGCTGGGCGCTAGCGGGAGGGCCGAAGGAGACCCAGTACTTC. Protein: CASSWALAGGPKETQYF.

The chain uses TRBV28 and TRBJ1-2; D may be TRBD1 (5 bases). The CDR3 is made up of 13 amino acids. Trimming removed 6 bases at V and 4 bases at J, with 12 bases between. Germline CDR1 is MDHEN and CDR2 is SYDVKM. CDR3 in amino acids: CASRPTGSYGYTF. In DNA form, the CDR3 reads TGTGCCAGCAGGCCCACAGGTTCCTATGGCTACACCTTC.

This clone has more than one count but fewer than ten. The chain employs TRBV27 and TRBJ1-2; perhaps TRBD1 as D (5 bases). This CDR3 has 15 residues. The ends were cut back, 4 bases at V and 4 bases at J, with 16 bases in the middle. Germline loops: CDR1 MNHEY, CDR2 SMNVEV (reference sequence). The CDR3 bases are TGTGCCAGCAGTTCCGTCGGCTCAGGGTCCTATGGCTACACCTTC. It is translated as CASSSVGSGSYGYTF.

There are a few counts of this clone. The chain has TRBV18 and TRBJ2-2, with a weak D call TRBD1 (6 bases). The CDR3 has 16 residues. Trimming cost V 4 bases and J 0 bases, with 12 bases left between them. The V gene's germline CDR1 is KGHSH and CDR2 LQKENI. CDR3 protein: CASSQTGPPNTGELFF. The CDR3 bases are TGTGCCAGCTCACAGACAGGCCCCCCGAACACCGGGGAGCTGTTTTTT. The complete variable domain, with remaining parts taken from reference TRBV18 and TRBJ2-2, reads NAGVMQNPRHLVRRRGQEARLRCSPMKGHSHVYWYRQLPEEGLKFMVYLQKENIIDESGMPKERFSAEFPKEGPSILRIQQVVRGDSAAYFCASSQTGPPNTGELFFGEGSRLTVL.

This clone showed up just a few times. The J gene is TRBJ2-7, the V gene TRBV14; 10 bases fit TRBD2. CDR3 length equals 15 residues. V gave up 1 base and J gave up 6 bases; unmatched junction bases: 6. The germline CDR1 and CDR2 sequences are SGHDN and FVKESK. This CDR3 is CASSQASGSISEQYF. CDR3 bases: TGTGCCAGCAGCCAAGCTAGCGGGAGTATCTCCGAGCAGTACTTC. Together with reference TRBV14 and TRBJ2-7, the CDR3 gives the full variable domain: EAGVTQFPSHSVIEKGQTVTLRCDPISGHDNLYWYRRVMGKEIKFLLHFVKESKQDESGMPNNRFLAERTGGTYSTLKVQPAELEDSGVYFCASSQASGSISEQYFGPGTRLTVT.

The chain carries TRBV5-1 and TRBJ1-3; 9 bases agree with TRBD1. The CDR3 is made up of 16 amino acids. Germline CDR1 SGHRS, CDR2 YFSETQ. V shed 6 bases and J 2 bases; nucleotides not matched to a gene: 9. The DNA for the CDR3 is TGCGCCAGCAACCCAGGACAGGGGATTGCTGGAAACACCATATATTTT. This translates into CASNPGQGIAGNTIYF.

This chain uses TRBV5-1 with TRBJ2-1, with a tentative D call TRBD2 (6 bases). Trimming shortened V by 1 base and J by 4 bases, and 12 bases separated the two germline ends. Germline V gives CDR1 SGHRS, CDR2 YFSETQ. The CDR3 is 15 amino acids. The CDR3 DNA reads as TGCGCCAGCAGCTTGAGCGGGCCAGATTACAATGAGCAGTTCTTC. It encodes CASSLSGPDYNEQFF.

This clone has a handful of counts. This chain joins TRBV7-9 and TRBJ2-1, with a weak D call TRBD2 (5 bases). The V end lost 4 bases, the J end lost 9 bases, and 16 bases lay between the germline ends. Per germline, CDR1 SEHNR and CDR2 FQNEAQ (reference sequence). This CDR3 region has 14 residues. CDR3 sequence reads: CASSSQIGVSEQFF. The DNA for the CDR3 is TGTGCCAGCAGCTCACAGATCGGGGTCAGTGAGCAGTTCTTC. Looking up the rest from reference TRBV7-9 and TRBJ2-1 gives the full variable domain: DTGVSQNPRHKITKRGQNVTFRCDPISEHNRLYWYRQTLGQGPEFLTYFQNEAQLEKSRLLSDRFSAERPKGSFSTLEIQRTEQGDSAMYLCASSSQIGVSEQFFGPGTRLTVL.

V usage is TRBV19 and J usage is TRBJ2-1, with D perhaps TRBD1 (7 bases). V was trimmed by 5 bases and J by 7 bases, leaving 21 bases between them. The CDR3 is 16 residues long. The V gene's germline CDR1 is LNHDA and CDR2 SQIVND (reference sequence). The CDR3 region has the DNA TGTGCCAGTAGTCCCCCTCGGAGGGGGCTTGTGAATGAGCAGTTCTTC. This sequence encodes CASSPPRRGLVNEQFF.

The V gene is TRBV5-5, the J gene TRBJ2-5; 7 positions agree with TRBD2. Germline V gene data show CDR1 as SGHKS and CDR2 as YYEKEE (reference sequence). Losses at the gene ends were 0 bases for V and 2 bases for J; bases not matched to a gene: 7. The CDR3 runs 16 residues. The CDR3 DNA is TGTGCCAGCAGCTTGGAGCCTAGCGGCCTTCAAGAGACCCAGTACTTC. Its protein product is CASSLEPSGLQETQYF.

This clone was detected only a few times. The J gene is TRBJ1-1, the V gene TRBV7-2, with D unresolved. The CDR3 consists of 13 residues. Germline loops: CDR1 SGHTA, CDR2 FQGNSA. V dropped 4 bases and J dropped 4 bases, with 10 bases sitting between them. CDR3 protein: CASSSGVRTEAFF. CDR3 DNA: TGTGCCAGCAGCTCAGGCGTCCGCACTGAAGCTTTCTTT.

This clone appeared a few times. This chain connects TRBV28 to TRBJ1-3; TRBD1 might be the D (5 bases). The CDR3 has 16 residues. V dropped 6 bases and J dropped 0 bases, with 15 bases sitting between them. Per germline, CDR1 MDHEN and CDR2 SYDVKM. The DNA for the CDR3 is TGTGCCAGCAGCCCAATGACAGTTCACTCTGGAAACACCATATATTTT. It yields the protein CASSPMTVHSGNTIYF.

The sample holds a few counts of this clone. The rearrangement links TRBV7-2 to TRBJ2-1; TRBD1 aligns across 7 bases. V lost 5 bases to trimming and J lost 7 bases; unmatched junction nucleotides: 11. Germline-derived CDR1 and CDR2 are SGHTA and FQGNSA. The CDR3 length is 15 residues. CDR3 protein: CASSQYSTGRNEQFF. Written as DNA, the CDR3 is TGTGCCAGCAGCCAATACTCGACAGGGAGAAATGAGCAGTTCTTC.

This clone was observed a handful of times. The CDR3 DNA reads as TGTGCCAGCAGTTTTAGAGGGACAGATACGCAGTATTTT. Translating it yields CASSFRGTDTQYF. The chain carries TRBV27 and TRBJ2-3, with D possibly matching TRBD2 (5 bases). The CDR3 extends over 13 amino acids. V gave up 3 bases and J gave up 3 bases, with 7 bases separating them. Germline CDR1 is MNHEY and CDR2 is SMNVEV (reference sequence).

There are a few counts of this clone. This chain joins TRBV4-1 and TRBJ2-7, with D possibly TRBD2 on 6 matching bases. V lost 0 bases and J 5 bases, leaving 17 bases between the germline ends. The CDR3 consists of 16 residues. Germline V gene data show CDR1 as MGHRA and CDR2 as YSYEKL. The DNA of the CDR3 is TGCGCCAGCAGCCAAGATAGAAGCGGGCAATGGGACGAGCAGTACTTC. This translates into CASSQDRSGQWDEQYF.

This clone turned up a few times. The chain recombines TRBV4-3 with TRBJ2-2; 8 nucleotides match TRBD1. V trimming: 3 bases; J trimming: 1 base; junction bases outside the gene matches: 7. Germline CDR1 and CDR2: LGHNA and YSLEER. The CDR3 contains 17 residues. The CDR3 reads CASSQLSGTGNTGELFF. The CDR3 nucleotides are TGCGCCAGCAGCCAGCTCTCCGGGACAGGGAACACCGGGGAGCTGTTTTTT.

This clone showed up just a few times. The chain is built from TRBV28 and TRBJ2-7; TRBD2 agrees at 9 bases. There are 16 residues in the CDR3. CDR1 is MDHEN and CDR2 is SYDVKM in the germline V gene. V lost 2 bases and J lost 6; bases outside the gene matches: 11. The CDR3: CASSLANLAGVGEQYF. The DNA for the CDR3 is TGTGCCAGCAGTTTAGCCAATTTAGCGGGAGTAGGCGAGCAGTACTTC.

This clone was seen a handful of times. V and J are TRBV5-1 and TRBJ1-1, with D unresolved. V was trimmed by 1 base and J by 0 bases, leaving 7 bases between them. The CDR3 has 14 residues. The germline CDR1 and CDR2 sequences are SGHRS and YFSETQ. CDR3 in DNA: TGCGCCAGCAGCTTGAACACCCTGAACACTGAAGCTTTCTTT. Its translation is CASSLNTLNTEAFF.

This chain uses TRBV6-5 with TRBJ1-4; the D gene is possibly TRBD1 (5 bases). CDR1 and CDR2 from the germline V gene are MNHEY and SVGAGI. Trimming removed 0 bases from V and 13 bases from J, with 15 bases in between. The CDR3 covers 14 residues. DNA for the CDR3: TGTGCCAGCAGTTACTCAACGACCCGACAGTTACTGTTTTTT. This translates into CASSYSTTRQLLFF.